This T cell receptor beta chain was sequenced for a study of cytomegalovirus exposure and HLA in healthy donors. With 60 Vbeta and 13 Jbeta primers, the PCR was carried out. Using immunoSEQ multiplex PCR, the repertoire was profiled, and TCRdb retains in-frame clones only, with some absent. The sample has 85,000 to 130,000 clones; under 80% are singletons. Study-level findings and limits: Solely CMV serostatus was available to characterize immune exposure. The authors assumed roughly uniform sequencing depth across donors for presence/absence analyses.

This clone turned up a few times. Antigen: not known. The CDR3 is made up of 14 amino acids. Trimming took 1 base from V and 2 from J, leaving 9 bases between them. Per the germline V gene, CDR1 is SGHNT and CDR2 is YENEEA. The V gene is TRBV11-3, the J gene TRBJ2-7; D uncertain. Material: PBMCs. This sequence was found in a woman in her 50s in good health and CMV-seropositive. CDR3 nucleotide sequence: TGTGCCAGCAGCTTAGGAGGCAGCGCCTACGAGCAGTACTTC. Amino acids: CASSLGGSAYEQYF. Full variable domain (rest looked up from reference TRBV11-3 and TRBJ2-7): EAGVVQSPRYKIIEKKQPVAFWCNPISGHNTLYWYLQNLGQGPELLIRYENEEAVDDSQLPKDRFSAERLKGVDSTLKIQPAELGDSAVYLCASSLGGSAYEQYFGPGTRLTVT.